The 5 T cell receptor beta chains below all came from one sample that was sequenced in a study of vaccination and CD4 T cells after COVID-19. Treatment reported: approximately nine-day PBMC culture with coronavirus spike peptide pools or control peptides (ViraFEST assay). Researchers used the Oncomine TCR Beta short-read assay to sequence DNA from cultured CD4+ T cells. TCRdb processed the PCR reads anew with MiXCR; each CDR3 protein has one entry. The table has several thousand distinct CDR3 sequences, roughly three quarters seen once. These TCRs' antigens remain unknown. Sequencing used CD4+ T cells from blood, cultured in vitro. These receptors were obtained from a human donor who had recovered from COVID-19.

The CDR3, as DNA: TGTGCCTGGACCCCCGGGACTAAAAAACTGTTTTTT. Encoded protein: CAWTPGTKKLFF. The chain has TRBV30 and TRBJ1-4; D possibly corresponds to TRBD1 (5 bases). V shed 4 bases and J shed 9 bases, with 12 bases lying between them. The CDR3 contains 12 residues. Germline V CDR1 and CDR2: GTSNPN, SVGIG (reference sequence).

The CDR3 coding sequence is TGTGCCTGGAGCACTCTGGCAGGCAGGGATCAGCCCCAGCATTTT. Residues: CAWSTLAGRDQPQHF. The chain carries TRBV30 and TRBJ1-5; D is perhaps TRBD1 (5 bases). V lost 3 bases to trimming and J lost 5 bases, with 17 bases between them. The germline V gene has CDR1 GTSNPN and CDR2 SVGIG (reference sequence). This CDR3 is built from 15 residues.

The chain couples TRBV5-6 to TRBJ1-2; maybe TRBD1 (5 bases). Trimming took off 4 bases at V and 4 bases at J, with 11 bases between the two ends. Germline-derived CDR1 and CDR2 are SGHDT and YYEEEE. This CDR3 contains 13 residues. CDR3 sequence (DNA): TGTGCCAGCAGCCCGGGACGGTCCTATGGCTACACCTTC. Translating gives CASSPGRSYGYTF.

The rearrangement joins TRBV25-1 to TRBJ1-6, with a possible D match to TRBD1 (6 bases). The CDR3 has 15 amino acids. The V gene's germline CDR1 is MGHDK and CDR2 SYGVNS. V lost 1 base, J lost 8 bases, and 12 bases lay in between. The CDR3 region has the DNA TGTGCCAGCAGTGAATTACCCAGGGGAGATTCACCCCTCCACTTT. This gives the protein CASSELPRGDSPLHF.

The chain employs TRBV7-6 and TRBJ2-7; D ambiguous. The V and J ends lost 5 bases and 5 bases respectively, with 13 bases between them. The CDR3 covers 13 residues. Germline V gives CDR1 SGHVS, CDR2 FNYEAQ. The DNA of the CDR3 is TGTGCCAGCAGCACCCGGCTTCTGGACGAGCAGTACTTC. This gives the protein CASSTRLLDEQYF.